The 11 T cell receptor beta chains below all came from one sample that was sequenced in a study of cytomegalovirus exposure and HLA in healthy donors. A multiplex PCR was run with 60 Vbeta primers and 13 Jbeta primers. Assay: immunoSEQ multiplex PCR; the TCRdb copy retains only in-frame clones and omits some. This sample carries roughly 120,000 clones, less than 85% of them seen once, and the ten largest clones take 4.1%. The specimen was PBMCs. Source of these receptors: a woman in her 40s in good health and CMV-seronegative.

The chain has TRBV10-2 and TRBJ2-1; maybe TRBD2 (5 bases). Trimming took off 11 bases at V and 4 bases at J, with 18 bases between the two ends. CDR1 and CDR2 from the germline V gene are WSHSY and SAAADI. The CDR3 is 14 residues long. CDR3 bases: TGCGCCGCCGAAAACCGAAGCGGTTACAATGAGCAGTTCTTC. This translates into CAAENRSGYNEQFF.

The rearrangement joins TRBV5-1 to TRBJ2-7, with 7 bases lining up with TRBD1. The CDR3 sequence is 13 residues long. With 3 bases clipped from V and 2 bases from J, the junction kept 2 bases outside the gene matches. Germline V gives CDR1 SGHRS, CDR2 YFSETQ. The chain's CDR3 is CASSWGTAYEQYF. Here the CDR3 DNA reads TGCGCCAGCAGCTGGGGGACAGCCTACGAGCAGTACTTC.

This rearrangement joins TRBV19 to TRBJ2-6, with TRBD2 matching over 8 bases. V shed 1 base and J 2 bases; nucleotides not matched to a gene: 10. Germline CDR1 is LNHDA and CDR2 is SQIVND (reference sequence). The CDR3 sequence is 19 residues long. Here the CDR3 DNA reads TGTGCCAGTAGTATAGCGCCCCGGGGGGGGGCGACTGGGGCCAACGTCCTGACTTTC. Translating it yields CASSIAPRGGATGANVLTF. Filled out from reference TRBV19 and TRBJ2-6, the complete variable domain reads DGGITQSPKYLFRKEGQNVTLSCEQNLNHDAMYWYRQDPGQGLRLIYYSQIVNDFQKGDIAEGYSVSREKKESFPLTVTSAQKNPTAFYLCASSIAPRGGATGANVLTFGAGSRLTVL.

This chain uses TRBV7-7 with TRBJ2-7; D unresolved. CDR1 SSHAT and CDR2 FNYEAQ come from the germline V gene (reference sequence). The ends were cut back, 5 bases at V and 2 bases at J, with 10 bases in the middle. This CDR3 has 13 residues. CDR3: CASSPGEAYEQYF. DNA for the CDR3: TGTGCCAGCAGCCCCGGTGAGGCCTACGAGCAGTACTTC.

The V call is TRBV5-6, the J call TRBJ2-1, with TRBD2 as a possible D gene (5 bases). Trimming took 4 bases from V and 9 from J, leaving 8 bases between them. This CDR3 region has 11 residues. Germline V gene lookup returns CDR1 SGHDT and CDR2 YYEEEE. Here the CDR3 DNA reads TGTGCCAGCAGCACGGGGTCTGAGCAGTTCTTC. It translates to CASSTGSEQFF. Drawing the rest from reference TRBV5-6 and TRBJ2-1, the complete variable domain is DAGVTQSPTHLIKTRGQQVTLRCSPKSGHDTVSWYQQALGQGPQFIFQYYEEEERQRGNFPDRFSGHQFPNYSSELNVNALLLGDSALYLCASSTGSEQFFGPGTRLTVL.

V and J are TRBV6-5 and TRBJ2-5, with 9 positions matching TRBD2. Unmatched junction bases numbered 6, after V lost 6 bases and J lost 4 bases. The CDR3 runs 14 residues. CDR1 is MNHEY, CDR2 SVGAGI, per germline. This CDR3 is CASRDSGGGETQYF. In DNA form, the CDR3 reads TGTGCCAGCAGAGATAGCGGGGGAGGAGAGACCCAGTACTTC.

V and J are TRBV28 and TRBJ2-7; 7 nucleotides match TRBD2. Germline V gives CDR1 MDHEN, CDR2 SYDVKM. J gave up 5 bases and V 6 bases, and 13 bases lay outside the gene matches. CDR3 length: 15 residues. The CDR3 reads CASRSPSGSNHEQYF. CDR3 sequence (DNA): TGTGCCAGCAGGTCCCCTAGCGGTAGTAATCACGAGCAGTACTTC.

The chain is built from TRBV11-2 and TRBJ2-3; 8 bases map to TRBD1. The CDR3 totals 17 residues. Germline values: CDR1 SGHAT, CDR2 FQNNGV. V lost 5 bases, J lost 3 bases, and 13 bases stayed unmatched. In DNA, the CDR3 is TGTGCCAGCAGCCCGGGGGCCACAGGGGGGAGAACAGATACGCAGTATTTT. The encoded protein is CASSPGATGGRTDTQYF.

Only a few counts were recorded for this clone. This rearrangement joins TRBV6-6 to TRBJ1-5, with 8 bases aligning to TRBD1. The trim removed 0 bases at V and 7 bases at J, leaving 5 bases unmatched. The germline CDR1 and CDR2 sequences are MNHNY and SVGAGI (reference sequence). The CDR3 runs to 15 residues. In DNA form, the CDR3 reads TGTGCCAGCAGTTACTCGGGGCAGGGGGCCCAGCCCCAGCATTTT. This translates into CASSYSGQGAQPQHF.

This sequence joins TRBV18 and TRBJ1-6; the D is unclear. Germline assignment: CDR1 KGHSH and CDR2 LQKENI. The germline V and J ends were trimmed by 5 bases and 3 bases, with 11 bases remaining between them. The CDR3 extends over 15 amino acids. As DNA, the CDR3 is TGTGCCAGCTCATCGGTTGAGGGCTATAATTCACCCCTCCACTTT. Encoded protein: CASSSVEGYNSPLHF.

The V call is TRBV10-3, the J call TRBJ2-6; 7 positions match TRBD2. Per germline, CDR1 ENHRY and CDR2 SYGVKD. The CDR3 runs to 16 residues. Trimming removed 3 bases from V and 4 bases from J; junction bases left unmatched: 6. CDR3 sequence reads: CAISDREGSGANVLTF. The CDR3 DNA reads TGTGCCATCAGTGACAGGGAGGGGTCGGGGGCCAACGTCCTGACTTTC.